This T cell receptor (beta chain) was identified during a study of blood T cell repertoires in COVID-19. Across the study: In each case, the material was cDNA or gDNA derived from T cells, B-cell-depleted T cells, or PBMCs.

V was pared by 2 bases and J by 3 bases, with 13 bases of the junction left unmatched. CDR3 size: 18 residues. CDR1 ENHRY and CDR2 SYGVKD come from the germline V gene. Per the original data handling: Amplification of reference gene primers provided the estimated nucleated cell counts. Here immunoSEQ multiplex PCR was the method, and the copy in TCRdb shows in-frame clones only, minus some. The V and J calls and clone size were taken over from that table, and D and trimming were inferred from the DNA. The table has 400,000 to 450,000 clones, about 87% seen once. One Seattle source followed patients from active infection through their disease course.

The sequence came from a man aged 18 to 29 with COVID-19, enrolled during active disease. Sequencing was carried out using peripheral blood. The genes are TRBV10-3 and TRBJ1-2, with 9 bases that match TRBD1. CDR3 sequence: CAISELIEWDRVDYGYTF. In DNA form, the CDR3 reads TGTGCCATCAGTGAGCTCATTGAATGGGACAGGGTAGACTATGGCTACACCTTC.